Following are 9 T cell receptor beta chains from one sample sequenced in a study of beta chain features in type 1 diabetes. The study reverse transcribed the entire isolated RNA, so it sequenced expressed TCRB transcripts. Clones were read by immunoSEQ multiplex PCR, and TCRdb kept only the in-frame ones, dropping some. Of over 150,000 clones in the sample, approximately 13% were seen once. Sample: central memory CD4+ T cells from blood. Receptors originate from a woman between 18 and 30 years old in good health.

The chain combines TRBV5-6 with TRBJ2-4, with 7 positions matching TRBD2. The ends lost 2 bases at V and 0 bases at J; junction bases unmatched: 5. From germline, CDR1 is SGHDT and CDR2 YYEEEE. The CDR3 has 16 residues. The CDR3 reads CASSFRLAPAKNIQYF. The CDR3 bases are TGTGCCAGCAGCTTTCGACTAGCCCCAGCCAAAAACATTCAGTACTTC.

Points on this clone: This sample also contains other DNA sequences that code for the same CDR3. The V call is TRBV28, the J call TRBJ2-3, with D uncertain. V gave up 2 bases and J gave up 2 bases, with 2 bases separating them. CDR1 and CDR2 (germline): MDHEN, SYDVKM. The CDR3 loop spans 12 amino acids. The CDR3: CASSLLTDTQYF. CDR3 sequence (DNA): TGTGCCAGCAGTTTACTCACAGATACGCAGTATTTT.

This clone was seen a handful of times. The chain recombines TRBV29-1 with TRBJ1-2; unclear D gene. The CDR3 sequence is 11 residues long. Trimming left V 6 bases short and J 5 bases short, with 10 bases between. Germline CDR1 reads SQVTM; CDR2 reads ANQGSEA. The CDR3 sequence: CSVAQAYGYTF. CDR3 in DNA: TGCAGCGTGGCTCAGGCTTATGGCTACACCTTC. Supplemented by reference TRBV29-1 and TRBJ1-2, the full variable domain reads SAVISQKPSRDICQRGTSLTIQCQVDSQVTMMFWYRQQPGQSLTLIATANQGSEATYESGFVIDKFPISRPNLTFSTLTVSNMSPEDSSIYLCSVAQAYGYTFGSGTRLTVV.

Only a few counts were recorded for this clone. The DNA of the CDR3 is TGTGCCAGCAGCTCGTCCTGGCGGAGGGGCACCGGGGAGCTGTTTTTT. Its protein product is CASSSSWRRGTGELFF. The chain uses TRBV5-6 and TRBJ2-2, with a possible D match to TRBD2 (6 bases). The length of the CDR3 is 16 residues. Trimming took 3 bases from V and 4 from J, leaving 16 bases between them. Germline CDR1 and CDR2: SGHDT and YYEEEE.

V and J are TRBV1 and TRBJ1-2; whether TRBD1, the table's D call, matches the DNA was not checked. TRBV1 is reported as a pseudogene. The CDR3 runs to 15 residues. The CDR3 DNA is TGCACCAGCAGCCAGCGTTCCAGGGATCTCTATGGCTACACCTTC. It yields the protein CTSSQRSRDLYGYTF.

This clone was counted between two and nine times. The chain employs TRBV4-3 and TRBJ2-1, with TRBD2 identical over 13 bases. The CDR3 contains 16 residues. V trimming: 3 bases; J trimming: 8 bases; junction bases outside the gene matches: 7. The germline V gene has CDR1 LGHNA and CDR2 YSLEER. The CDR3 is CASSQQLAGGRHEQFF. The CDR3 DNA follows: TGCGCCAGCAGCCAGCAACTAGCGGGAGGGCGTCATGAGCAGTTCTTC.

There are a few counts of this clone. CDR3 coding DNA: TGTGCCATCAATCGAGATACCAGCACAGATACGCAGTATTTT. This codes for CAINRDTSTDTQYF. The chain employs TRBV10-3 and TRBJ2-3; no clear D. Deletions cut 7 bases from V and 0 bases from J, with 11 bases between. Looked up from germline, CDR1 is ENHRY and CDR2 is SYGVKD. CDR3 length: 14 residues.

This clone was observed a handful of times. J is TRBJ2-1 and V is TRBV6-4; 9 bases match TRBD2. Trimming cost V 5 bases and J 2 bases; bases outside gene matches: 7. Germline CDR1 MRHNA, CDR2 SNTAGT. The CDR3 consists of 16 residues. CDR3 in DNA: TGTGCCAGCAGTTACTATGGACTAGCGCCCTACAATGAGCAGTTCTTC. As protein: CASSYYGLAPYNEQFF.

The J gene is TRBJ2-3, the V gene TRBV4-2; 11 bases align to TRBD2. From germline, CDR1 is LGHNA and CDR2 YNFKEQ. The CDR3 length is 15 residues. Unmatched junction bases numbered 3, after V lost 2 bases and J lost 5 bases. This CDR3 reads CASSQSGTSGDTQYF. CDR3 in DNA: TGTGCCAGCAGCCAATCCGGGACTAGCGGAGATACGCAGTATTTT.